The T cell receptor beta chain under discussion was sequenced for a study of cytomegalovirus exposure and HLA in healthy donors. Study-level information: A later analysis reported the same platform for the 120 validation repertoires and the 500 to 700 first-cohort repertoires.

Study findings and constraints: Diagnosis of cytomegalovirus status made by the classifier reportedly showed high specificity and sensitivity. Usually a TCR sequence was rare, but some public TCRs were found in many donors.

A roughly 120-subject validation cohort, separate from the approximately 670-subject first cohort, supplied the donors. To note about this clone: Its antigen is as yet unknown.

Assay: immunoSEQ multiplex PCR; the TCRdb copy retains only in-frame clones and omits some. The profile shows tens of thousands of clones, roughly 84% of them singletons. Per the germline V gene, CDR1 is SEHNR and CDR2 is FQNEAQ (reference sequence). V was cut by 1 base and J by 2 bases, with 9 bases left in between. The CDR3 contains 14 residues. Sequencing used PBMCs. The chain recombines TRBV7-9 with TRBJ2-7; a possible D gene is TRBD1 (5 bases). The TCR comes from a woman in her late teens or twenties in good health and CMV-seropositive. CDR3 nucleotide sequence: TGTGCCAGCAGCTTAGGGGGCGGAACCTACGAGCAGTACTTC. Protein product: CASSLGGGTYEQYF.